The clone carrying this T cell receptor beta chain has more than one count but fewer than ten. Through Arm-PCR of CDR3 regions and iRepertoire HTBI primers, TCR beta libraries were built. A single record per CDR3 protein comes from TCRdb applying MiXCR to the multiplex PCR reads. The sample lists about 300,000 distinct CDR3 sequences; around 21% were seen once. This entry is derived from a study of regulatory T cells in long-lasting Graves disease. The germline gives CDR1 ENHRY, CDR2 SYGVKD. This CDR3 region has 14 residues. The V and J ends lost 0 bases and 3 bases respectively, with 9 bases between them. Time point defined: persistent/refractory GD, antithyroid drugs over 5 years with positive TRAb. Preparation of the TCR library used RNA extracted from PBMCs. Those enrolled as patients came out of an endocrinology department in Xi'an, China.

The chain combines TRBV10-3 with TRBJ2-7; D unclear. The specimen comprised peripheral blood mononuclear cells (PBMCs), sampled when the disease was refractory, from a patient treated with antithyroid drugs. This clonotype was sampled from a female donor with Graves disease. In DNA, the CDR3 is TGTGCCATCAGTGAGTCGGTGGGATTCTACGAGCAGTACTTC. Protein sequence: CAISESVGFYEQYF.